This T cell receptor beta chain was profiled in a study of T cell responses to AZD1222 COVID-19 vaccine. Study results and limitations: Spike-specific TCR depth and breadth grew after two AZD1222 doses. Baseline serostatus was positive in only six AZD1222 recipients. Among the donors, most were white British and more were female, and clonal diversity was possibly underestimated.

Only in-frame clones appear in the TCRdb table, and some are missing; sequencing was by immunoSEQ multiplex PCR. The table lists about 120,000 clones, 90% of them singletons. Details on this clone: The antigen is not known.

V shed 1 base, J shed 7 bases, and the junction held 7 bases outside the gene matches. Germline CDR1 SGHVS, CDR2 FQNEAQ. The CDR3 consists of 18 residues. J is TRBJ2-2 and V is TRBV7-8; 15 nucleotides line up with TRBD2. This sequence originates from an adult who received the MenACWY meningococcal vaccine as a control. The sequencing here drew on peripheral blood, taken 28 days after the second dose of the MenACWY control vaccine. The CDR3: CASSLGWTSGGAGGELFF. CDR3 nucleotides: TGTGCCAGCAGCTTAGGGTGGACTAGCGGGGGGGCTGGCGGGGAGCTGTTTTTT. Filled out from reference TRBV7-8 and TRBJ2-2, the complete variable domain reads GAGVSQSPRYKVAKRGQDVALRCDPISGHVSLFWYQQALGQGPEFLTYFQNEAQLDKSGLPSDRFFAERPEGSVSTLKIQRTQQEDSAVYLCASSLGWTSGGAGGELFFGEGSRLTVL.